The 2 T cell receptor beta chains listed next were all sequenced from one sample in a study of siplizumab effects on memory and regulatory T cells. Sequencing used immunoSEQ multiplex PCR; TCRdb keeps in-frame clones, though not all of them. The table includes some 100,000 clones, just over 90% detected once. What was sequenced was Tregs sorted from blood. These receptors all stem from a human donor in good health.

The CDR3 loop reads CASSTLGQGPQPQHF. For the CDR3, the DNA is TGTGCCAGCAGCACCCTGGGACAGGGACCTCAGCCCCAGCATTTT. The V gene is TRBV11-2, the J gene TRBJ1-5; 9 bases are a match to TRBD1. The germline gives CDR1 SGHAT, CDR2 FQNNGV. This CDR3 has 15 amino acids. With 5 bases clipped from V and 6 bases from J, the junction kept 8 bases outside the gene matches.

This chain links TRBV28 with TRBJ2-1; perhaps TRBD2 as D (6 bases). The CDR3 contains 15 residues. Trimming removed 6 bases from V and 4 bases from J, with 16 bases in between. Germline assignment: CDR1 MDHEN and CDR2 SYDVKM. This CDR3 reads CASRGLGRAYNEQFF. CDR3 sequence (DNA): TGTGCCAGCAGGGGTCTCGGGAGAGCTTACAATGAGCAGTTCTTC.